Shown below are 4 T cell receptor beta chains from a single sample sequenced in a study of blood T cell repertoires in COVID-19. Data came from immunoSEQ multiplex PCR; TCRdb stores just in-frame clones and leaves some out. This sample has about 180,000 clones, with about 86% found just once. Sequenced material: peripheral blood. The source of these receptors is a young woman with active or convalescent COVID-19.

This chain joins TRBV19 and TRBJ1-5, with unresolved D. V dropped 1 base and J dropped 6 bases, with 4 bases sitting between them. The CDR3 runs to 12 residues. Germline V gives CDR1 LNHDA, CDR2 SQIVND (reference sequence). The DNA of the CDR3 is TGTGCCAGTAGTATAGTTAGTCAGCCCCAGCATTTT. It translates to CASSIVSQPQHF.

The chain combines TRBV27 with TRBJ2-4; no firm D call. The CDR3 sequence is 13 residues long. CDR1 is MNHEY, CDR2 SMNVEV, per germline (reference sequence). Trimming took 4 bases from V and 7 from J, leaving 11 bases between them. CDR3 coding DNA: TGTGCCAGCAGTTACGACATCTCCAACATTCAGTACTTC. This sequence encodes CASSYDISNIQYF.

This chain connects TRBV24-1 to TRBJ2-5; maybe TRBD1 (6 bases). CDR3 length: 15 residues. The V and J ends lost 3 bases and 1 base respectively, with 11 bases between them. Germline CDR1 is KGHDR and CDR2 is SFDVKD. CDR3 residues: CATSDLTGFQETQYF. In DNA, the CDR3 is TGTGCCACCAGTGATCTGACAGGTTTCCAAGAGACCCAGTACTTC.

V is TRBV28 and J is TRBJ2-3; 9 bases are shared with TRBD1. V was pared by 3 bases and J by 2 bases, with 9 bases of the junction left unmatched. The V gene's germline CDR1 is MDHEN and CDR2 SYDVKM. This CDR3 has 17 residues. The CDR3 sequence: CASSFLGQGSVTDTQYF. The CDR3 nucleotides read TGTGCCAGCAGTTTTTTGGGACAGGGATCCGTCACAGATACGCAGTATTTT.